This entry is about one T cell receptor beta chain. A much more abundant neighbour one base away suggests this may be a read error. The data were obtained in a study of T cells in Graves' hyperthyroidism and ophthalmopathy. CDR3 length: 16 amino acids. V lost 4 bases and J 4 bases, leaving 18 bases between the germline ends. Looked up from germline, CDR1 is LGHNT and CDR2 is FRNRAP. What was amplified from RNA transcripts were TCR beta CDR3 regions. The TCR CDR3 first-round RT-PCR relied on the HTBI primer set. One entry per CDR3 protein results from TCRdb running MiXCR on the multiplex PCR reads. Of about 52,000 distinct CDR3 sequences in the sample, less than 60% were seen once.

This sequence was found in a woman in her forties or fifties with Graves' ophthalmopathy. The V call is TRBV12-5, the J call TRBJ2-3; no clear D. The sequenced material came from blood. The CDR3 DNA follows: TGTGCTAGTGGTTCTGGTCTACAATCATCCGCAGATACGCAGTATTTT. Translated: CASGSGLQSSADTQYF.